Sequencing of this T cell receptor beta chain was carried out in a study of early stage breast cancer tumors. Turning to the study itself: Average read coverage per sample was roughly 9.7-fold.

Germline lookup yields CDR1 WSHSY and CDR2 SAAADI. The CDR3 consists of 12 residues. Trimming shortened V by 6 bases and J by 4 bases, and 7 bases separated the two germline ends. Clones were read by immunoSEQ multiplex PCR, and TCRdb kept only the in-frame ones, dropping some. Seen here are fewer than 30,000 clones, around 50% observed once, and the top ten hold 8.5%. The chain combines TRBV10-2 with TRBJ2-1; a possible D gene is TRBD2 (6 bases). The TCR originated in a person between 45 and 65 years old with breast cancer. The sequencing sample was made of breast tumor tissue. CDR3 bases: TGCGCCAGCAGGGGAGGATACAATGAGCAGTTCTTC. As protein: CASRGGYNEQFF.